A selection of T cell receptor beta chains follows, all from one sample in a study of shared clonotypes between healthy human individuals. Some clones are missing from TCRdb's copy, which holds only in-frame ones; the method was immunoSEQ multiplex PCR. This table has approximately 2,200,000 clones, roughly 91% appearing once. The sample taken for sequencing was naive CD8+ T cells from PBMCs. These receptors all stem from a man aged 18 to 29 in good health. Some clones in this sample may be carry-over from other donors' samples. CDR3s include the opening cysteine and the closing phenylalanine or tryptophan. D genes are given only for firm matches. The size field is filled for only some rows; it gives once, few, many or a size class.

j_gene	v_gene	d_gene	abundance	CDR3nt	CDR3aa
TRBJ2-2	TRBV9	NA	once	TGTGCCAGCAGCCCCCAGGGCCGCCCGGATCCTAACACCGGGGAGCTGTTTTTT	CASSPQGRPDPNTGELFF
TRBJ1-2	TRBV29-1	NA	NA	TGCAGCGTTCAACAGGGCTATGGCTACACCTTC	CSVQQGYGYTF
TRBJ2-7	TRBV30	NA	once	TGTGCCTGGAGTATGAGGAGGGTGGACGAGCAGTACTTC	CAWSMRRVDEQYF
TRBJ2-1	TRBV29-1	TRBD1	NA	TGCAGCGCAACCGGGACAGATTTTCATGAGCAGTTCTTC	CSATGTDFHEQFF
TRBJ2-3	TRBV6-1	NA	NA	TGTGCCAGCATAGCGGACAGCACAGATACGCAGTATTTT	CASIADSTDTQYF
TRBJ1-5	TRBV27	NA	few	TGTGCCAGCCGGGTTGGCAATCAGCCCCAGCATTTT	CASRVGNQPQHF
TRBJ1-1	TRBV7-3	NA	NA	TGTGCCAGCAGCTTAAAGGGTCCCACTGAAGCTTTCTTT	CASSLKGPTEAFF
TRBJ2-1	TRBV6-1	NA	NA	TGTGCCAGCAGTGAATATGGAGGTTCCCTCTGGGAGCAGTTCTTC	CASSEYGGSLWEQFF
TRBJ1-5	TRBV27	TRBD1	NA	TGTGCCAGCAGACCGGGGACAGGGGGTAATCAGCCCCAGCATTTT	CASRPGTGGNQPQHF
TRBJ2-3	TRBV5-1	NA	NA	TGCGCCAGCAGCTTGTTCGCTGTGGCCCAGGGGGATACGCAGTATTTT	CASSLFAVAQGDTQYF
TRBJ2-3	TRBV4-1	TRBD2	NA	TGCGCCAGCAGCCAAGGGACTAGCGGGATCACAGATACGCAGTATTTT	CASSQGTSGITDTQYF
TRBJ1-4	TRBV5-4	NA	NA	TGTGCCAGCAGCTTCGGTTTAGGGGCGGCTAATGAAAAACTGTTTTTT	CASSFGLGAANEKLFF
TRBJ2-1	TRBV29-1	NA	NA	TGCAGCGAACTATCCGGAGGAAACAATGAGCAGTTCTTC	CSELSGGNNEQFF
TRBJ2-7	TRBV13	NA	NA	TGTGCCAGCAGCCGAGAGGGGAACGAGCAGTACTTC	CASSREGNEQYF
TRBJ2-7	TRBV9	TRBD2	NA	TGTGCCAGCAGCGTAGACCTAGCGGGGGACTACGAGCAGTACTTC	CASSVDLAGDYEQYF
TRBJ2-7	TRBV9	TRBD2	NA	TGTGCCAGCAGCGTAGTTGCGGGGGGGTCCTACGAGCAGTACTTC	CASSVVAGGSYEQYF
TRBJ2-7	TRBV27	NA	NA	TGTGCCAGCAGGTGGGGCAGCGGGACACCGGCGGACGAGCAGTACTTC	CASRWGSGTPADEQYF
TRBJ2-1	TRBV6-5	TRBD2	NA	TGTGCCAGCAGTTACTCGCGGGGGAGCTCCTACAATGAGCAGTTCTTC	CASSYSRGSSYNEQFF
TRBJ2-5	TRBV27	TRBD1	NA	TGTGCCAGCAGGTGGACAGGCGAAGAGACCCAGTACTTC	CASRWTGEETQYF
TRBJ2-2	TRBV27	NA	NA	TGTGCCAGCAGTTTGGAGTGGAGACTAGAAAACACCGGGGAGCTGTTTTTT	CASSLEWRLENTGELFF
TRBJ1-3	TRBV27	NA	NA	TGTGCCAGCAGTTTGCGCAGGGGCACTGGAAACACCATATATTTT	CASSLRRGTGNTIYF
TRBJ2-3	TRBV2	TRBD2	NA	TGTGCCAGCATACGAGCGGGAGGACCCCATAGCACAGATACGCAGTATTTT	CASIRAGGPHSTDTQYF
TRBJ2-7	TRBV2	NA	NA	TGTGCCAGCCGTAGCACGGGGCGGGCGACCTACGAGCAGTACTTC	CASRSTGRATYEQYF
TRBJ1-4	TRBV4-1	NA	NA	TGCGCCAGCAGCCAAAGTTTCAGGGTGACTAATGAAAAACTGTTTTTT	CASSQSFRVTNEKLFF
TRBJ2-3	TRBV18	TRBD2	once	TGTGCCAGCTCACCTGAGACTAGCGGGAGCAGCACAGATACGCAGTATTTT	CASSPETSGSSTDTQYF
TRBJ2-1	TRBV4-1	NA	NA	TGCGCCAGCAGCCAAGAAGTCCCCTACAATGAGCAGTTCTTC	CASSQEVPYNEQFF
TRBJ2-7	TRBV11-2	NA	NA	TGTGCCAGCAGCTTAGGGATATCCTACGAGCAGTACTTC	CASSLGISYEQYF
TRBJ1-2	TRBV2	NA	NA	TGTGCCAGCAGTGAGAGGGGGTTGGAATATGGCTACACCTTC	CASSERGLEYGYTF
TRBJ1-1	TRBV19	TRBD1	NA	TGTGCCAGCCGAGACTTAAGGGACAGTGAAGCTTTCTTT	CASRDLRDSEAFF
TRBJ2-1	TRBV19	TRBD2	NA	TGTGCCAGTAGTACGCTAGCGGGGCTTTGGAATGAGCAGTTCTTC	CASSTLAGLWNEQFF
TRBJ1-3	TRBV21-1	NA	NA	TGTGCCAGCAGCAAAATGGTGGGGAAGATAGGAAACACCATATATTTT	CASSKMVGKIGNTIYF
TRBJ1-5	TRBV7-9	NA	NA	TGTGCCAGCAGCACGAGCCCCAATCAGCCCCAGCATTTT	CASSTSPNQPQHF
TRBJ1-1	TRBV6-1	NA	NA	TGTGCCAGCAGTCGGGGTGATTGGACTGAAGCTTTCTTT	CASSRGDWTEAFF
TRBJ2-7	TRBV11-2	NA	NA	TGTGCCAGCAGCTTAGTGGGTAGCTCCTACGAGCAGTACTTC	CASSLVGSSYEQYF
TRBJ2-1	TRBV5-1	TRBD2	NA	TGCGCCAGCAGCCCATGGACTAGCGGGAGAAATGAGCAGTTCTTC	CASSPWTSGRNEQFF
TRBJ2-5	TRBV7-9	TRBD1	NA	TGTGCCAGCAGCTTAGGAGCAGGGGGCTGGGAGACCCAGTACTTC	CASSLGAGGWETQYF
TRBJ2-7	TRBV7-9	NA	NA	TGTGCCAGCAGCTTAGCGACGCTCGACAGGGAGGACTACGAGCAGTACTTC	CASSLATLDREDYEQYF
TRBJ1-4	TRBV4-1	NA	NA	TGCGCCAGCAGCCAAGTGGGAGGCCCGGTTGAAAAACTGTTTTTT	CASSQVGGPVEKLFF
TRBJ1-1	TRBV30	NA	few	TGTGCCTGGAACGTTGCAGGAGGGACTGAAGCTTTCTTT	CAWNVAGGTEAFF
TRBJ2-7	TRBV5-4	TRBD2	NA	TGTGCCAGCAGCTTAAGGCGGGAGCTTCCCTACGAGCAGTACTTC	CASSLRRELPYEQYF
TRBJ1-2	TRBV19	NA	NA	TGTGCCACCTCCGGACGGGACTATGGCTACACCTTC	CATSGRDYGYTF
TRBJ2-2	TRBV7-9	NA	NA	TGTGCCAGCAGCCCCTCGGAAAGCGGGGAGCTGTTTTTT	CASSPSESGELFF
TRBJ1-2	TRBV2	NA	NA	TGTGCCAGCAGTGCCACCACAAATGCCCCGTTCACTAACTATGGCTACACCTTC	CASSATTNAPFTNYGYTF
TRBJ2-3	TRBV19	NA	NA	TGTGCCAGTAGTATTGTAACAGGCACAGATACGCAGTATTTT	CASSIVTGTDTQYF
TRBJ2-1	TRBV29-1	NA	NA	TGCAGCGTTCTGCCTGACTACAATGAGCAGTTCTTC	CSVLPDYNEQFF